The clone carrying this T cell receptor (beta chain) was counted a few times. Its antigen is unknown. CD25-based Treg depletion was applied to purified naive CD4+ T cells. This CDR3 has 15 residues. Per germline, CDR1 SGHRS and CDR2 YFSETQ. V lost 2 bases and J 0 bases, leaving 12 bases between the germline ends. Points from the study as a whole: Tumor Tregs overlapped most with tumor, then blood, naive CD4+ cells.

Full-length variable regions came from constant-region reverse primers plus semi-nested Nested Universal Primer A PCR. MiXCR, run by TCRdb on the 5' RACE reads, gives a single entry per CDR3 protein. The sample contains about 54,000 distinct CDR3 sequences, under 20% of which appear only once. The sequencing input was naive CD4+ T cells sorted from blood. Described subset: naive CD4+ T cells, CD4+CD45RA+CD25-. The chain is built from TRBV5-1 and TRBJ2-7, with D maybe TRBD1 (6 bases). This receptor was taken from a female donor with breast cancer. The DNA of the CDR3 is TGCGCCAGCAGCTTTACAGGGCTGACCTCCTACGAGCAGTACTTC. This sequence encodes CASSFTGLTSYEQYF.